What follows are 7 T cell receptor beta chains derived from one specimen sequenced in a study of blood T cell repertoires in COVID-19 (dated by TCRdb to the early 2020s). Library construction relied on the immunoSEQ multiplex PCR assay. The table comes from immuneACCESS by way of TCRdb, which keeps in-frame sequences with V and J called. Part of the clones is missing from these tables; in studies checked, under half for an unresolved V gene and the rest for unknown reasons. The sample profile shows 60,000 or so clones; over 60% of them were found once. Together, the top ten hold under 25% of the sample. The sequencing sample was made of peripheral blood. The source of these receptors is a man aged 25 to 45 with COVID-19, enrolled during active disease.

CDR3 region: CASSSGTGQTQYF. The CDR3 nucleotides are TGTGCCAGCAGTTCCGGGACTGGGCAGACCCAGTACTTC. This chain uses TRBV6-5 with TRBJ2-5; D perhaps matches TRBD2 (6 bases). This CDR3 comprises 13 residues. V lost 4 bases to trimming and J lost 6 bases, with 12 bases between them. Germline-derived CDR1 and CDR2 are MNHEY and SVGAGI.

The rearrangement links TRBV19 to TRBJ2-7, with D unclear. This CDR3 spans 12 amino acids. Trimming pared 8 bases from V and 5 bases from J, leaving 13 bases between. From germline, CDR1 is LNHDA and CDR2 SQIVND (reference sequence). The CDR3 sequence is CASGPQPDEQYF. The DNA for the CDR3 is TGTGCCAGTGGGCCCCAACCGGACGAGCAGTACTTC.

This chain connects TRBV19 to TRBJ2-6; a possible D gene is TRBD1 (6 bases). The CDR3 has 16 residues. Trimming stripped 5 bases from V and 0 bases from J, with 11 bases between. Per the germline V gene, CDR1 is LNHDA and CDR2 is SQIVND (reference sequence). CDR3 in amino acids: CASSETGVSGANVLTF. In nucleotides, the CDR3 is TGTGCCAGTAGTGAGACAGGAGTCTCTGGGGCCAACGTCCTGACTTTC.

CDR3 sequence reads: CASSPDEGWNSPLHF. The CDR3 nucleotides are TGTGCCAGCAGCCCCGACGAGGGTTGGAATTCACCCCTCCACTTT. The rearrangement links TRBV27 to TRBJ1-6; unclear D gene. In germline, CDR1 is MNHEY, CDR2 SMNVEV (reference sequence). Between the trimmed V and J ends, which lost 6 bases and 7 bases, there was a span of 16 bases. The CDR3 totals 15 residues.

This clone has ten or more counts. In the same sample, other DNA sequences code for this CDR3. The J gene is TRBJ2-7, the V gene TRBV6-2 or TRBV6-3, with 8 positions matching TRBD2. Germline V CDR1 and CDR2: MNHEY, SVGEGT. With V trimmed by 4 bases and J by 0 bases, 2 bases remained unmatched. CDR3 length: 14 amino acids. Here the CDR3 DNA reads TGTGCCAGCAGTTCGGGGGGGAGCTCCTACGAGCAGTACTTC. Its protein is CASSSGGSSYEQYF.

The J gene is TRBJ1-2, the V gene TRBV6-5; 8 bases are shared with TRBD1. In germline, CDR1 is MNHEY, CDR2 SVGAGI. J was trimmed by 3 bases and V by 5 bases; bases with no gene match: 5. The CDR3 has 14 residues. DNA for the CDR3: TGTGCCAGCAGTCGGACAGGGATCGACTATGGCTACACCTTC. It is translated as CASSRTGIDYGYTF.

This clone was counted a few times. The rearrangement links TRBV28 to TRBJ1-2, with 9 nucleotides matching TRBD1. Germline CDR1 MDHEN, CDR2 SYDVKM. The V gene end was trimmed by 2 bases and the J gene end by 8 bases; junction bases not matched to a gene: 6. There are 14 residues in the CDR3. DNA for the CDR3: TGTGCCAGCAGTTTAATGGGACAGGGTAGGGGCTACACCTTC. Amino acids: CASSLMGQGRGYTF.